The rows below give T cell receptor beta chains drawn from one sample of a study of shared clonotypes between healthy human individuals. Clones were sequenced by immunoSEQ multiplex PCR, and TCRdb holds only the in-frame ones, with some missing. This sample has 2 million to 3 million clones, with approximately 94% found just once. The sequenced material came from naive CD4+ T cells from PBMCs. The receptors derive from a man aged 18 to 30 in good health. Some clones in this sample may be carry-over from other donors' samples. CDR3s include the opening cysteine and the closing phenylalanine or tryptophan. Each record gives: clone size, J gene, V gene, D gene, CDR3 DNA, CDR3 protein. The D gene is left open where the match is weak. The size entry is marked missing in some rows and otherwise reads once, few, many or a size class.

abundance: -
j_gene: TRBJ2-4
v_gene: TRBV15
d_gene: -
CDR3nt: TGTGCCACCAGCAGAGGCAATGACAGGTTCCTAGCCAAAAACATTCAGTACTTC
CDR3aa: CATSRGNDRFLAKNIQYF

abundance: -
j_gene: TRBJ1-1
v_gene: TRBV5-6
d_gene: -
CDR3nt: TGTGCCAGCAGCTTGTACAGGGTTTACACTGAAGCTTTCTTT
CDR3aa: CASSLYRVYTEAFF

abundance: -
j_gene: TRBJ2-7
v_gene: TRBV25-1
d_gene: -
CDR3nt: TGTGCCAGTGGACTGAGCTCCTACGAGCAGTACTTC
CDR3aa: CASGLSSYEQYF

abundance: -
j_gene: TRBJ2-7
v_gene: TRBV7-3
d_gene: TRBD2
CDR3nt: TGTGCCAGCAGATCCGGGACTAGCGGCCCCTACGAGCAGTACTTC
CDR3aa: CASRSGTSGPYEQYF

abundance: -
j_gene: TRBJ2-5
v_gene: TRBV18
d_gene: -
CDR3nt: TGTGCCAGCTCACCAGCAAAAGAGACCCAGTACTTC
CDR3aa: CASSPAKETQYF

abundance: -
j_gene: TRBJ2-3
v_gene: TRBV19
d_gene: -
CDR3nt: TGTGCCAGTAGTATATTGGGCACAGATACGCAGTATTTT
CDR3aa: CASSILGTDTQYF

abundance: -
j_gene: TRBJ1-5
v_gene: TRBV4-1
d_gene: -
CDR3nt: TGCGCCAGCAGCCAGTCGAGCAGCAATCAGCCCCAGCATTTT
CDR3aa: CASSQSSSNQPQHF

abundance: -
j_gene: TRBJ1-2
v_gene: TRBV29-1
d_gene: -
CDR3nt: TGCAGCGTCGAAGGACGGACTAACTATGGCTACACCTTC
CDR3aa: CSVEGRTNYGYTF

abundance: -
j_gene: TRBJ1-1
v_gene: TRBV28
d_gene: TRBD1
CDR3nt: TGTGCCAGCAGTGGGACAGGGGCGAACACTGAAGCTTTCTTT
CDR3aa: CASSGTGANTEAFF

abundance: -
j_gene: TRBJ2-1
v_gene: TRBV19
d_gene: TRBD2
CDR3nt: TGTGCCAGTAGTATACGGGAAATGCGGGAGGGGATCTACAATGAGCAGTTCTTC
CDR3aa: CASSIREMREGIYNEQFF

abundance: -
j_gene: TRBJ2-1
v_gene: TRBV7-2
d_gene: TRBD2
CDR3nt: TGTGCCAGCAGCAAAGGACTAGATTACGGAGTTGAGCAGTTCTTC
CDR3aa: CASSKGLDYGVEQFF

abundance: -
j_gene: TRBJ2-6
v_gene: TRBV29-1
d_gene: -
CDR3nt: TGCAGCGGAGGGGAATCTGGGGCCAACGTCCTGACTTTC
CDR3aa: CSGGESGANVLTF

abundance: -
j_gene: TRBJ1-1
v_gene: TRBV14
d_gene: TRBD1
CDR3nt: TGTGCCAGCAGCGCCACGACAGGGGGGCCCAACACTGAAGCTTTCTTT
CDR3aa: CASSATTGGPNTEAFF

abundance: -
j_gene: TRBJ2-5
v_gene: TRBV27
d_gene: TRBD1
CDR3nt: TGTGCCAGCAGTTTATTGGGACAGTCGGGTCAAGAGACCCAGTACTTC
CDR3aa: CASSLLGQSGQETQYF

abundance: -
j_gene: TRBJ2-7
v_gene: TRBV4-1
d_gene: TRBD2
CDR3nt: TGCGCCAGCAGCCAAGTAACCCGCGGGAGGGGGACACTCTCCTACGAGCAGTACTTC
CDR3aa: CASSQVTRGRGTLSYEQYF

abundance: -
j_gene: TRBJ1-4
v_gene: TRBV28
d_gene: -
CDR3nt: TGTGCCAGCAGTTCCCGAGGTTCCCCAACTAATGAAAAACTGTTTTTT
CDR3aa: CASSSRGSPTNEKLFF

abundance: -
j_gene: TRBJ2-1
v_gene: TRBV7-8
d_gene: TRBD2
CDR3nt: TGTGCCAGCAGCGCCCGGTCGTGGGAGGGCTACAATGAGCAGTTCTTC
CDR3aa: CASSARSWEGYNEQFF

abundance: -
j_gene: TRBJ1-4
v_gene: TRBV7-9
d_gene: -
CDR3nt: TGTGCCACCCGGATAACCGCAACTAATGAAAAACTGTTTTTT
CDR3aa: CATRITATNEKLFF

abundance: once
j_gene: TRBJ2-6
v_gene: TRBV18
d_gene: -
CDR3nt: TGTGCCAGCTCACCAGGTGCCGGGGCCAACGTCCTGACTTTC
CDR3aa: CASSPGAGANVLTF

abundance: -
j_gene: TRBJ2-5
v_gene: TRBV6-1
d_gene: -
CDR3nt: TGTGCCAGCAGTGATCCTGTAGGAGAGACCCAGTACTTC
CDR3aa: CASSDPVGETQYF

abundance: -
j_gene: TRBJ1-2
v_gene: TRBV6-1
d_gene: TRBD1
CDR3nt: TGTGCCAGCAGTGAAACATACAGGGGCCTTAACTATGGCTACACCTTC
CDR3aa: CASSETYRGLNYGYTF

abundance: -
j_gene: TRBJ2-5
v_gene: TRBV5-1
d_gene: -
CDR3nt: TGCGCCAGCAGCTACACAGAGGGCACGGAGACCCAGTACTTC
CDR3aa: CASSYTEGTETQYF

abundance: -
j_gene: TRBJ1-2
v_gene: TRBV7-3
d_gene: -
CDR3nt: TGTGCCAGCAGCCCCCGCCGAGGCTATGGCTACACCTTC
CDR3aa: CASSPRRGYGYTF

abundance: -
j_gene: TRBJ1-2
v_gene: TRBV28
d_gene: -
CDR3nt: TGTGCCAGCAGTTTATGGTCGGCAGCGGGGGTTTATGGCTACACCTTC
CDR3aa: CASSLWSAAGVYGYTF

abundance: -
j_gene: TRBJ1-5
v_gene: TRBV7-2
d_gene: -
CDR3nt: TGTGCCAGCAGCCCGATAGGACGGAACAATCAGCCCCAGCATTTT
CDR3aa: CASSPIGRNNQPQHF

abundance: few
j_gene: TRBJ1-1
v_gene: TRBV7-3
d_gene: -
CDR3nt: TGTGCCAGCAGCCGGGGGCAGAACACTGAAGCTTTCTTT
CDR3aa: CASSRGQNTEAFF

abundance: -
j_gene: TRBJ2-2
v_gene: TRBV9
d_gene: -
CDR3nt: TGTGCCAGCAGCGGTGGTGGAAAAGGGACTAACACCGGGGAGCTGTTTTTT
CDR3aa: CASSGGGKGTNTGELFF

abundance: -
j_gene: TRBJ1-1
v_gene: TRBV11-2
d_gene: -
CDR3nt: TGTGCCAGCAGCTTAGTTTCCAGGAACACTGAAGCTTTCTTT
CDR3aa: CASSLVSRNTEAFF

abundance: -
j_gene: TRBJ2-1
v_gene: TRBV28
d_gene: TRBD2
CDR3nt: TGTGCCAGCAGCCCGGGACTAGCCCTCGGCAATGAGCAGTTCTTC
CDR3aa: CASSPGLALGNEQFF

abundance: -
j_gene: TRBJ2-7
v_gene: TRBV28
d_gene: -
CDR3nt: TGTGCCAGCAGTTTCGTTGGGGATCGGGAGTACTTC
CDR3aa: CASSFVGDREYF

abundance: -
j_gene: TRBJ2-3
v_gene: TRBV7-3
d_gene: TRBD2
CDR3nt: TGTGCCAGCAGCGTTAGCGGGCCCACCACAGATACGCAGTATTTT
CDR3aa: CASSVSGPTTDTQYF

abundance: -
j_gene: TRBJ2-6
v_gene: TRBV2
d_gene: -
CDR3nt: TGTGCCAGCAGCAGGGAGCCTGGGGCCAACGTCCTGACTTTC
CDR3aa: CASSREPGANVLTF

abundance: -
j_gene: TRBJ2-5
v_gene: TRBV9
d_gene: -
CDR3nt: TGTGCCAGCAGCGCCGGAAACACAGGGGAGGAAGAGACCCAGTACTTC
CDR3aa: CASSAGNTGEEETQYF

abundance: -
j_gene: TRBJ1-2
v_gene: TRBV11-2
d_gene: -
CDR3nt: TGTGCCAGCAGCTGGGCAGGGGACGGCTACACCTTC
CDR3aa: CASSWAGDGYTF

abundance: -
j_gene: TRBJ1-1
v_gene: TRBV19
d_gene: -
CDR3nt: TGTGCCAGTAGTAACCGGAGGAACACTGAAGCTTTCTTT
CDR3aa: CASSNRRNTEAFF

abundance: -
j_gene: TRBJ2-7
v_gene: TRBV7-9
d_gene: -
CDR3nt: TGTGCCAGCAGCTTGGGGAGCCCGGTCCCCTACGAGCAGTACTTC
CDR3aa: CASSLGSPVPYEQYF

abundance: -
j_gene: TRBJ2-1
v_gene: TRBV7-3
d_gene: TRBD2
CDR3nt: TGTGCCAGCGCCAAACCGGGACTAGCGGGATCTGAGCAGTTCTTC
CDR3aa: CASAKPGLAGSEQFF

abundance: -
j_gene: TRBJ2-5
v_gene: TRBV7-3
d_gene: TRBD2
CDR3nt: TGTGCCAGCAGCCGGACTAGCGGGCAAGAGACCCAGTACTTC
CDR3aa: CASSRTSGQETQYF

abundance: -
j_gene: TRBJ1-5
v_gene: TRBV18
d_gene: -
CDR3nt: TGTGCCAGCTCGGGGGACAAAAATCAGCCCCAGCATTTT
CDR3aa: CASSGDKNQPQHF

abundance: -
j_gene: TRBJ2-2
v_gene: TRBV5-1
d_gene: -
CDR3nt: TGCGCCAGCAGCTTGAAACGGGGGGAGCTGTTTTTT
CDR3aa: CASSLKRGELFF

abundance: once
j_gene: TRBJ2-2
v_gene: TRBV7-6
d_gene: TRBD1
CDR3nt: TGTGCCAGCAGCTTGACAGGGGGCGGTTCAACCGGGGAGCTGTTTTTT
CDR3aa: CASSLTGGGSTGELFF